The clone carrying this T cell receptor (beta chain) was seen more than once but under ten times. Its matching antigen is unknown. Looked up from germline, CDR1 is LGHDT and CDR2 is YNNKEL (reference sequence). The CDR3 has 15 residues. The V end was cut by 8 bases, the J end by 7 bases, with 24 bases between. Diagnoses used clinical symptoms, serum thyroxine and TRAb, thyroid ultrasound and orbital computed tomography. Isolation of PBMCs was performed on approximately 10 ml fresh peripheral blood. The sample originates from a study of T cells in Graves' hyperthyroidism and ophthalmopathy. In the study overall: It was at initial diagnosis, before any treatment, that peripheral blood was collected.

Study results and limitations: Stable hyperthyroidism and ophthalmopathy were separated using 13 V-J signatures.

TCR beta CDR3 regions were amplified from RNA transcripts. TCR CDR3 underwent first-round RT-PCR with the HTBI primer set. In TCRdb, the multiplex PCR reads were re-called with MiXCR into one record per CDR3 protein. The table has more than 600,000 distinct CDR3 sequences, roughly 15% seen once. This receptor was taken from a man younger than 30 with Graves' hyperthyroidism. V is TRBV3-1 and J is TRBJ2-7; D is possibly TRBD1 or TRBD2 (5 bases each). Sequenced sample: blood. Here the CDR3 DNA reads TGTGCCAGCCGACCGGGACCACTATCACTACGGGAGCAGTACTTC. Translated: CASRPGPLSLREQYF.